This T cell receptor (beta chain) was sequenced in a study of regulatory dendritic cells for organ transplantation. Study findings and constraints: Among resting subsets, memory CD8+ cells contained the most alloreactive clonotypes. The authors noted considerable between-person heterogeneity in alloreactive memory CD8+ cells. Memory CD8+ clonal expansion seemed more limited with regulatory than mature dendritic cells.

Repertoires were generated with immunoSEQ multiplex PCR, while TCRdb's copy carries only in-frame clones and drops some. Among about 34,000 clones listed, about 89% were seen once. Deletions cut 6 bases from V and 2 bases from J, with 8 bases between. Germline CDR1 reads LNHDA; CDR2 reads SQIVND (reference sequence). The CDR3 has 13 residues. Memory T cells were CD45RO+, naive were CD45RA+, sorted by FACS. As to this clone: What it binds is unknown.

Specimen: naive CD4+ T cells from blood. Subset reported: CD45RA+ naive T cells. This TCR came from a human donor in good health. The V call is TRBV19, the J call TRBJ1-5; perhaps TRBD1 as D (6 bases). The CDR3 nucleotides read TGTGCCAGTAGCGGACAGCGCAATCAGCCCCAGCATTTT. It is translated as CASSGQRNQPQHF.